This TCR beta chain was sequenced for a study of PD-1 blockade in classical Hodgkin lymphoma. As for the study in general: Once every 2 weeks, patients received intravenous nivolumab at 3 mg/kg.

V shed 3 bases and J shed 6 bases, with 15 bases lying between them. Germline CDR1 reads PRHDT; CDR2 reads FYEKMQ (reference sequence). The CDR3 sequence is 14 residues long. The table came from immunoSEQ multiplex PCR; TCRdb's copy has only in-frame clones and leaves some out. This table holds around 26,000 clones, around 70% found once. In every patient, relapse followed autologous stem cell transplantation, while exposure to brentuximab vedotin differed. Classification of best responses gave complete response, partial response or progressive disease. Study-wide results and caveats: Newly diagnosed patients had baseline TCR diversity that was reportedly lower than that of healthy donors.

As for this clone: The antigen is not known.

The clonotype was recovered from a human donor with classical Hodgkin lymphoma. This chain links TRBV13 with TRBJ2-7; D is perhaps TRBD2 (6 bases). The input for sequencing was peripheral blood mononuclear cells (PBMCs), taken at baseline. The CDR3 DNA sequence: TGTGCCAGCAGCTTCGGCGGGGTTGGCGCCGAGCAGTACTTC. This codes for CASSFGGVGAEQYF.